The 26 T cell receptor beta chains below come from one sample, sequenced in a study of neoadjuvant nivolumab and ipilimumab in lung cancer. Sequencing used immunoSEQ multiplex PCR; TCRdb keeps in-frame clones, though not all of them. Here the sample spans 26,000 or so clones, 65% to 85% being singletons. The specimen comprised tumor tissue, sampled after neoadjuvant nivolumab, alone or with ipilimumab, at or shortly before surgery. The receptors were sampled from an adult with non-small cell lung cancer.

The J gene is TRBJ2-2, the V gene TRBV7-2; D possibly corresponds to TRBD1 (5 bases). V was clipped by 4 bases and J by 5 bases, with 11 bases between them. Germline CDR1 SGHTA, CDR2 FQGNSA. This CDR3 region has 14 residues. The CDR3 coding sequence is TGTGCCAGCAGCTCAGGGTTGGGGACCGGGGAGCTGTTTTTT. Protein product: CASSSGLGTGELFF.

The chain recombines TRBV5-8 with TRBJ2-2; tentatively, D is TRBD2 (5 bases). The CDR3 extends over 16 amino acids. From germline, CDR1 is SGHTS and CDR2 YDEGEE. Trimming left V 1 base short and J 3 bases short, with 13 bases between. The CDR3 spells CASSLFGGTDTGELFF. CDR3 bases: TGTGCCAGCAGCTTGTTCGGAGGAACCGACACCGGGGAGCTGTTTTTT.

The rearrangement uses TRBV30 and TRBJ2-5; D perhaps matches TRBD1 (6 bases). Trimming left V 0 bases short and J 4 bases short, with 15 bases between. Germline lookup yields CDR1 GTSNPN and CDR2 SVGIG (reference sequence). CDR3 size: 15 residues. The CDR3 DNA follows: TGTGCCTGGAGTGTCGTCAGGGGAGTAGGAGAGACCCAGTACTTC. Translation gives CAWSVVRGVGETQYF.

DNA of the CDR3: TGCGCCAGCAGCTTGGAGGACTACTACAATGAGCAGTTCTTC. Amino acids: CASSLEDYYNEQFF. The rearrangement uses TRBV5-1 and TRBJ2-1; possible D gene TRBD2, 6 bases. CDR3 length: 14 amino acids. The V and J ends lost 0 bases and 3 bases respectively, with 7 bases between them. Germline V gene data show CDR1 as SGHRS and CDR2 as YFSETQ. The full variable domain, rest sourced from reference TRBV5-1 and TRBJ2-1, is KAGVTQTPRYLIKTRGQQVTLSCSPISGHRSVSWYQQTPGQGLQFLFEYFSETQRNKGNFPGRFSGRQFSNSRSEMNVSTLELGDSALYLCASSLEDYYNEQFFGPGTRLTVL.

The gene calls are TRBV29-1 and TRBJ1-2; no definite D call. V was shortened by 2 bases and J by 4 bases, with 14 bases between the two germline ends. The germline V gene encodes CDR1 SQVTM and CDR2 ANQGSEA. This CDR3 spans 14 amino acids. The CDR3 DNA sequence: TGCAGCGTTGAATTTCTGGGGAATCCCTATGGCTACACCTTC. Its translation is CSVEFLGNPYGYTF.

V and J are TRBV6-4 and TRBJ2-7; D call uncertain. Per the germline V gene, CDR1 is MRHNA and CDR2 is SNTAGT. The CDR3 consists of 12 residues. Trimming removed 11 bases at V and 2 bases at J, with 13 bases between. The chain's CDR3 is CAGRGFPYEQYF. In nucleotides, the CDR3 is TGTGCCGGTCGTGGCTTCCCCTACGAGCAGTACTTC.

The rearrangement links TRBV7-2 to TRBJ2-3; no reliable D call. V lost 6 bases and J lost 4, with 5 bases in between. The germline V gene has CDR1 SGHTA and CDR2 FQGNSA. This CDR3 is built from 11 residues. The CDR3 loop is CASSMADTQYF. In DNA form, the CDR3 reads TGTGCCAGCAGTATGGCAGATACGCAGTATTTT. Using reference TRBV7-2 and TRBJ2-3 for the parts outside the CDR3, the full variable domain is GAGVSQSPSNKVTEKGKDVELRCDPISGHTALYWYRQSLGQGLEFLIYFQGNSAPDKSGLPSDRFSAERTGGSVSTLTIQRTQQEDSAVYLCASSMADTQYFGPGTRLTVL.

The chain employs TRBV10-3 and TRBJ2-7; D perhaps matches TRBD2 (5 bases). The CDR3 has 12 residues. Germline-derived CDR1 and CDR2 are ENHRY and SYGVKD. Trimming took 8 bases from V and 5 from J, leaving 13 bases between them. This chain's CDR3 is CAIGSLGNEQYF. The CDR3 DNA reads TGTGCCATCGGGAGCCTGGGCAACGAGCAGTACTTC.

The CDR3 coding sequence is TGTGCCAGCAGCACGTCCCGTACAGATACGCAGTATTTT. It is translated as CASSTSRTDTQYF. J is TRBJ2-3 and V is TRBV11-3; D is unresolved. Germline CDR1 SGHNT, CDR2 YENEEA. This CDR3 contains 13 residues. The V end lost 5 bases, the J end lost 3 bases, and 9 bases lay between the germline ends.

This clone is medium-sized in the sample. The V and J genes are TRBV6-1 and TRBJ2-4; D unresolved. CDR3 length: 14 residues. CDR1 MNHNS and CDR2 SASEGT come from the germline V gene. V shed 6 bases and J shed 0 bases, with 9 bases lying between them. CDR3 loop: CASRETLAKNIQYF. For the CDR3, the DNA is TGTGCCAGCAGAGAGACACTAGCCAAAAACATTCAGTACTTC.

A note on this clone: Within the sample, other DNA sequences also encode this same CDR3. In DNA form, the CDR3 reads TGTGCCAGCAGCTACGACTTGAACTATGGCTACACCTTC. This codes for CASSYDLNYGYTF. The genes are TRBV7-2 and TRBJ1-2, with D unresolved. Per germline, CDR1 SGHTA and CDR2 FQGNSA. Between the trimmed V and J ends, which lost 4 bases and 2 bases, there was a span of 8 bases. This CDR3 has 13 amino acids.

Only a few counts were recorded for this clone. This chain links TRBV29-1 with TRBJ2-7, with TRBD1 identical over 8 bases. Germline lookup yields CDR1 SQVTM and CDR2 ANQGSEA. V shed 4 bases and J 6 bases; nucleotides not matched to a gene: 11. The CDR3 spans 14 residues. The CDR3 loop reads CSVGPRTGSIEQYF. CDR3 nucleotide sequence: TGCAGCGTTGGCCCGCGGACAGGGAGTATCGAGCAGTACTTC.

The chain has TRBV11-2 and TRBJ1-5; D is unresolved. V gave up 0 bases and J gave up 7 bases, with 13 bases separating them. CDR1 is SGHAT, CDR2 FQNNGV, per germline. The length of the CDR3 is 15 residues. The CDR3: CASSLDGKGGQPQHF. The CDR3 nucleotides read TGTGCCAGCAGCTTAGATGGGAAGGGTGGCCAGCCCCAGCATTTT.

This clone has only one observation. CDR3 nucleotides: TGTGCCAGCAGCTTTAGCGGGCCCGGCGCGAACACCGGGGAGCTGTTTTTT. It translates to CASSFSGPGANTGELFF. The chain links TRBV11-3 to TRBJ2-2, with 7 bases fitting TRBD2. Unmatched junction bases numbered 7, after V lost 3 bases and J lost 0 bases. Germline V gene sequence: CDR1 SGHNT, CDR2 YENEEA. The CDR3 covers 17 residues.

This clone was counted between two and nine times. The CDR3 protein is CASSSSSGNTGELFF. Here the CDR3 DNA reads TGTGCCAGCAGCTCTTCTAGCGGGAACACCGGGGAGCTGTTTTTT. The V and J genes are TRBV11-2 and TRBJ2-2; 7 bases are shared with TRBD2. The CDR3 consists of 15 residues. J lost 1 base, V lost 4 bases, and 3 bases had no gene match. Germline CDR1 reads SGHAT; CDR2 reads FQNNGV. Complete variable domain (other parts from reference TRBV11-2 and TRBJ2-2): EAGVAQSPRYKIIEKRQSVAFWCNPISGHATLYWYQQILGQGPKLLIQFQNNGVVDDSQLPKDRFSAERLKGVDSTLKIQPAKLEDSAVYLCASSSSSGNTGELFFGEGSRLTVL.

The rearrangement joins TRBV11-1 to TRBJ2-1; possibly TRBD2 for D (7 bases). Germline values: CDR1 SGHAT, CDR2 FQDESV (reference sequence). The CDR3 extends over 14 amino acids. Trimming shortened V by 1 base and J by 10 bases, and 14 bases separated the two germline ends. As DNA, the CDR3 is TGTGCCAGCAGCTTAGGGGGGGGGCCCAAAGAGCAGTTCTTC. This translates into CASSLGGGPKEQFF. Based on the CDR3 plus reference TRBV11-1 and TRBJ2-1, the full variable domain is EAEVAQSPRYKITEKSQAVAFWCDPISGHATLYWYRQILGQGPELLVQFQDESVVDDSQLPKDRFSAERLKGVDSTLKIQPAELGDSAMYLCASSLGGGPKEQFFGPGTRLTVL.

This clone was counted a few times. The V call is TRBV15, the J call TRBJ2-1; D is unclear. The V end was cut by 1 base, the J end by 1 base, with 5 bases between. The length of the CDR3 is 14 residues. Per germline, CDR1 LNHNV and CDR2 YYDKDF (reference sequence). CDR3 protein: CATSRGESYNEQFF. The CDR3 coding sequence is TGTGCCACCAGCAGAGGGGAATCCTACAATGAGCAGTTCTTC.

The chain carries TRBV6-1 and TRBJ2-5; tentative D call: TRBD1 (8 bases). This CDR3 has 15 residues. Trimming removed 5 bases from V and 5 bases from J, with 18 bases in between. The germline CDR1 and CDR2 sequences are MNHNS and SASEGT. The CDR3 bases are TGTGCCAGCAGTATAACAGGACAGGGAGGGGAGACCCAGTACTTC. This translates into CASSITGQGGETQYF.

This sequence joins TRBV18 and TRBJ1-2, with a weak D call TRBD1 (6 bases). Germline V gene data show CDR1 as KGHSH and CDR2 as LQKENI. V was clipped by 6 bases and J by 4 bases, with 21 bases between them. The CDR3 sequence is 16 residues long. CDR3 sequence: CASSPRTEIFLYGYTF. CDR3 coding DNA: TGTGCCAGCTCCCCTAGGACAGAAATTTTTCTCTATGGCTACACCTTC.

The sample holds a few counts of this clone. The chain is built from TRBV18 and TRBJ1-5; tentative D call: TRBD1 (5 bases). The germline V gene has CDR1 KGHSH and CDR2 LQKENI. The CDR3 is 14 amino acids. The V and J ends lost 6 bases and 5 bases respectively, with 14 bases between them. The CDR3 DNA reads TGTGCCAGCTCTCGGTTGGGGGAAGATCAGCCCCAGCATTTT. Protein: CASSRLGEDQPQHF.

The genes are TRBV7-9 and TRBJ1-1; the match to TRBD1 covers 7 bases. V lost 10 bases to trimming and J lost 5 bases; unmatched junction nucleotides: 4. Germline V gene sequence: CDR1 SEHNR, CDR2 FQNEAQ (reference sequence). The CDR3 runs to 11 residues. The DNA for the CDR3 is TGTGCCATAACAGGGGAGACTGAAGCTTTCTTT. Translated, it gives CAITGETEAFF. Based on the CDR3 plus reference TRBV7-9 and TRBJ1-1, the full variable domain is DTGVSQNPRHKITKRGQNVTFRCDPISEHNRLYWYRQTLGQGPEFLTYFQNEAQLEKSRLLSDRFSAERPKGSFSTLEIQRTEQGDSAMYLCAITGETEAFFGQGTRLTVV.

The gene calls are TRBV25-1 and TRBJ2-3, with 10 bases identical to TRBD2. V shed 4 bases, J shed 5 bases, and the junction held 6 bases outside the gene matches. The CDR3 length is 15 residues. Germline lookup yields CDR1 MGHDK and CDR2 SYGVNS. The CDR3 nucleotides read TGTGCCAGCAGTGGGCTAGCGGGAGCCGGAGATACGCAGTATTTT. It is translated as CASSGLAGAGDTQYF.

This clone was picked up one time. The chain combines TRBV29-1 with TRBJ2-1; a weak D match, TRBD2 (6 bases). CDR1 SQVTM and CDR2 ANQGSEA come from the germline V gene. Deletions cut 5 bases from V and 8 bases from J, with 13 bases between. CDR3 length equals 12 residues. CDR3 sequence: CSVRRADDEQFF. The CDR3 nucleotides read TGCAGCGTTCGGAGGGCCGACGATGAGCAGTTCTTC.

V usage is TRBV7-9 and J usage is TRBJ1-3; possibly TRBD1 for D (6 bases). This CDR3 is built from 17 residues. The germline gives CDR1 SEHNR, CDR2 FQNEAQ (reference sequence). Trimming cost V 1 base and J 0 bases, with 13 bases left between them. CDR3 sequence: CASSLGFGGYSGNTIYF. Here the CDR3 DNA reads TGTGCCAGCAGCTTAGGATTTGGGGGCTACTCTGGAAACACCATATATTTT. Complete variable domain (other parts from reference TRBV7-9 and TRBJ1-3): DTGVSQNPRHKITKRGQNVTFRCDPISEHNRLYWYRQTLGQGPEFLTYFQNEAQLEKSRLLSDRFSAERPKGSFSTLEIQRTEQGDSAMYLCASSLGFGGYSGNTIYFGEGSWLTVV.

The chain carries TRBV30 and TRBJ2-1; 7 bases match TRBD1. The CDR3 has 16 amino acids. The junction had 5 bases not matched to a gene; V was cut back by 0 bases and J by 0 bases. Germline lookup yields CDR1 GTSNPN and CDR2 SVGIG (reference sequence). CDR3 nucleotides: TGTGCCTGGAGTGTTCATGACAGGGCCTCCTACAATGAGCAGTTCTTC. Amino acids: CAWSVHDRASYNEQFF.

The V and J genes are TRBV28 and TRBJ1-2; D is ambiguous. Deletions cut 7 bases from V and 7 bases from J, with 16 bases between. Germline assignment: CDR1 MDHEN and CDR2 SYDVKM. The CDR3 covers 13 residues. Written as DNA, the CDR3 is TGTGCCAGCATTAATGCGCGGGAAGCTGGCTACACCTTC. This gives the protein CASINAREAGYTF.